The clone carrying this TCR beta chain was seen at least ten times. Trimming removed 6 bases from V and 0 bases from J, with 11 bases in between. CDR3 length: 14 amino acids. The germline V gene has CDR1 MNHEY and CDR2 SVGAGI. Documented time point: newly diagnosed GD, antithyroid drugs for less than 3 months. Isolated PBMC RNA provided the starting material for the TCR library. Libraries of TCR beta came from iRepertoire HTBI primers plus Arm-PCR of CDR3 regions. A single record per CDR3 protein comes from TCRdb applying MiXCR to the multiplex PCR reads. The repertoire includes some 220,000 distinct CDR3 sequences, roughly a fifth of them detected once, and over 9.5% sits in the top ten. The sample is drawn from a study of regulatory T cells in long-lasting Graves disease. These data were also reused for a study on T cells in Graves' hyperthyroidism and ophthalmopathy.

The sample was peripheral blood mononuclear cells (PBMCs), taken at new diagnosis, from a patient treated with antithyroid drugs. The origin of this receptor is a woman aged 25 to 39 with Graves disease. The chain combines TRBV6-5 with TRBJ1-1, with D uncertain. The CDR3 DNA is TGTGCCAGCAGCTACAGTGGGATGAACACTGAAGCTTTCTTT. It yields the protein CASSYSGMNTEAFF.